The 8 T cell receptor beta chains below all came from one sample that was sequenced in a study of blood T cell repertoires in COVID-19. Assay: immunoSEQ multiplex PCR; the TCRdb copy retains only in-frame clones and omits some. The top ten hold about 0.98% of the sample, which has around 150,000 clones, 70% to 90% seen once. Sequencing was performed on peripheral blood. These receptors originate from a man aged 18 to 35 with acute or convalescent COVID-19.

The rearrangement uses TRBV4-1 and TRBJ1-1, with TRBD1 matching over 8 bases. CDR3 length equals 17 residues. Germline trimming cut 1 base from V and 6 bases from J; bases unmatched to any gene: 13. Germline CDR1 is MGHRA and CDR2 is YSYEKL. For the CDR3, the DNA is TGCGCCAGCAGCCAAGGTTTTATTGGACAGGGTACTCCTGAAGCTTTCTTT. Its protein product is CASSQGFIGQGTPEAFF.

V usage is TRBV7-2 and J usage is TRBJ2-3; no clear D gene. This CDR3 region has 16 residues. Trimming pared 1 base from V and 0 bases from J, leaving 11 bases between. Germline V gene data show CDR1 as SGHTA and CDR2 as FQGNSA. The CDR3 sequence: CASSLETFLSTDTQYF. The CDR3 nucleotides read TGTGCCAGCAGCTTAGAGACTTTCTTGAGCACAGATACGCAGTATTTT.

V and J are TRBV11-1 and TRBJ1-1; a weak D match, TRBD1 (5 bases). The germline CDR1 and CDR2 sequences are SGHAT and FQDESV (reference sequence). V dropped 1 base and J dropped 5 bases, with 8 bases sitting between them. This CDR3 has 13 residues. CDR3 in amino acids: CASSLGGETEAFF. CDR3 bases: TGTGCCAGCAGCTTAGGGGGGGAAACTGAAGCTTTCTTT.

This chain connects TRBV19 to TRBJ1-2, with a possible D match to TRBD1 (5 bases). The germline V and J ends were trimmed by 7 bases and 7 bases, with 10 bases remaining between them. The CDR3 totals 11 residues. Germline CDR1 reads LNHDA; CDR2 reads SQIVND (reference sequence). CDR3 in DNA: TGTGCCAGTACTCCAGGGATTGGCTACACCTTC. Translating it yields CASTPGIGYTF.

This chain uses TRBV10-2 with TRBJ2-7; 7 bases fit TRBD2. Trimming took 0 bases from V and 1 from J; bases not matched to a gene: 0. The CDR3 covers 14 residues. CDR1 WSHSY and CDR2 SAAADI come from the germline V gene. The CDR3 bases are TGCGCCAGCAGTGAGTCGGGGGGGTCCTACGAGCAGTACGTC. This translates into CASSESGGSYEQYV.

The V call is TRBV6-5, the J call TRBJ1-5; perhaps TRBD1 as D (5 bases). V dropped 7 bases and J dropped 7 bases, with 14 bases sitting between them. The CDR3 is 13 amino acids. Germline CDR1 is MNHEY and CDR2 is SVGAGI. In DNA form, the CDR3 reads TGTGCCAGCACCCGGGGGTGGAGACAGCCCCAGCATTTT. Its translation: CASTRGWRQPQHF.

This sequence joins TRBV7-2 and TRBJ2-3; 10 bases are a match to TRBD1. The CDR3 is 15 residues long. Germline V gene data show CDR1 as SGHTA and CDR2 as FQGNSA. Trimming at V came to 5 bases and at J to 6 bases, leaving 8 bases not matched to a gene. As DNA, the CDR3 is TGTGCCAGCAGCCCGACAGGGGGCAATTGGGATACGCAGTATTTT. Translating gives CASSPTGGNWDTQYF.

The gene calls are TRBV7-9 and TRBJ2-5; D gene ambiguous. V dropped 0 bases and J dropped 5 bases, with 13 bases sitting between them. CDR1 is SEHNR, CDR2 FQNEAQ, per germline (reference sequence). The CDR3 totals 15 residues. The CDR3 is CASSLALYNLETQYF. CDR3 nucleotide sequence: TGTGCCAGCAGCTTAGCTCTTTATAACTTGGAGACCCAGTACTTC.